This T cell receptor beta chain was observed in a study of T cell changes during pregnancy in multiple sclerosis. TCRdb's copy holds only in-frame clones and misses some; the assay was immunoSEQ multiplex PCR. This sample yields about 42,000 clones, of which around 84% are seen a single time; 0.55% to 0.65% belongs to the top ten. CDR3 size: 15 residues. The germline gives CDR1 SGHRS, CDR2 YFSETQ. Trimming stripped 3 bases from V and 5 bases from J, with 16 bases between. Sequenced material: CD4+ T cells from peripheral blood mononuclear cells, taken before pregnancy. The chain carries TRBV5-1 and TRBJ2-3; D is perhaps TRBD2 (6 bases). The source of this sequence is a female donor with multiple sclerosis, enrolled in a pregnancy study. The CDR3 sequence: CASSSRRGSVDTQYF. As DNA, the CDR3 is TGCGCCAGCAGCTCCCGTCGGGGGAGTGTAGATACGCAGTATTTT.